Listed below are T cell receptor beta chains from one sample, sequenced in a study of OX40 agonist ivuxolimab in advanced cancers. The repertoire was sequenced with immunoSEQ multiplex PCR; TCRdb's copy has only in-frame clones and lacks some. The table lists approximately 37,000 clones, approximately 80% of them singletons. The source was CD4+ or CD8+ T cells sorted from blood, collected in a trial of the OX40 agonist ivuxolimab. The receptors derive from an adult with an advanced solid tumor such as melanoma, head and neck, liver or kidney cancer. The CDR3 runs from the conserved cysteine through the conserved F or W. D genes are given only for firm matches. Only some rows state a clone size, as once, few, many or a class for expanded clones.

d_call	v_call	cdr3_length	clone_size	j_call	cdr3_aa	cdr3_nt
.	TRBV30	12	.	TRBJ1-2	CAWSTGNDGYTF	TGTGCCTGGAGTACAGGGAATGATGGCTACACCTTC
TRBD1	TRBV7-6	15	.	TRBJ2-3	CASSLGTGDTDTQYF	TGTGCCAGCAGCTTAGGGACAGGGGATACAGATACGCAGTATTTT
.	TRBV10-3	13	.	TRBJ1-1	CAISLGPLSEAFF	TGTGCCATCAGTCTCGGGCCGCTCTCTGAAGCTTTCTTT
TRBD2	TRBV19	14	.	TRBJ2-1	CASRGLAGGREQFF	TGTGCCAGTAGGGGACTAGCGGGAGGACGTGAGCAGTTCTTC
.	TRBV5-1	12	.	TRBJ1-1	CASSFSGVEAFF	TGCGCCAGCAGCTTTTCCGGAGTTGAAGCTTTCTTT
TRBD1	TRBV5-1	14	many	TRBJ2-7	CASSPGQGFYEQYF	TGCGCCAGCAGCCCGGGACAGGGGTTCTACGAGCAGTACTTC
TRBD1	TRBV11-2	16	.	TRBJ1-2	CASSLEEDRTNYGYTF	TGTGCCAGCAGCTTAGAAGAGGACAGGACTAACTATGGCTACACCTTC
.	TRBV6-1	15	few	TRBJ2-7	CASSEPGVGSYEQYF	TGTGCCAGCAGTGAACCTGGGGTTGGCTCCTACGAGCAGTACTTC
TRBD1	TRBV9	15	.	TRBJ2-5	CASSAQGVPVETQYF	TGTGCCAGCAGCGCCCAGGGGGTACCGGTCGAGACCCAGTACTTC
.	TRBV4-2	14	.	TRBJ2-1	CASSPPISYNEQFF	TGTGCCAGCAGTCCTCCGATCTCCTACAATGAGCAGTTCTTC
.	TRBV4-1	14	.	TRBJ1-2	CASSQAQGGYGYTF	TGCGCCAGCAGCCAAGCCCAGGGCGGCTATGGCTACACCTTC
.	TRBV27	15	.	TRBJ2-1	CASSLSLPGYNEQFF	TGTGCCAGCAGTTTATCCCTCCCAGGGTACAATGAGCAGTTCTTC
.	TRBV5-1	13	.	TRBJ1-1	CASSRAVNTEAFF	TGCGCCAGCAGTCGGGCCGTGAACACTGAAGCTTTCTTT
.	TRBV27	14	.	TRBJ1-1	CASRVVGGDPEAFF	TGTGCCAGCAGGGTAGTAGGGGGTGACCCTGAAGCTTTCTTT